This TCR beta chain was obtained from a study of T-cell memory formation after mild COVID-19. Study-level background: Clustering of TCRs was largely donor specific. General observations from the study: Certain responding clones were present in pre-infection memory, suggesting participation of cross-reactive memory. Clones shrinking between day 15 and 85 showed a balanced CD4/CD8 split, and those that grew later tilted toward CD4+. CD4+ contracting clones were found mainly in CM and EM, and CD8+ ones in EMRA.

The CDR3 has 15 residues. The V and J ends lost 5 bases and 1 base, in that order; junction bases with no gene match: 7. From germline, CDR1 is SGHKS and CDR2 YYEKEE (reference sequence). On this clonotype itself: Its antigen remains unidentified.

TCRdb redid the calling of the 5' RACE reads with MiXCR, one entry per CDR3 protein. The sample lists approximately 430,000 distinct CDR3 sequences, roughly a quarter seen once, with about an eighth in the top ten. The J gene is TRBJ2-7, the V gene TRBV5-5, with TRBD1 identical over 9 bases. This TCR was sampled from an adult woman who had mild COVID-19 (a few samples of this study predate the infection). Cell type and time point are not known. The sample comprised PBMCs or a T cell subset sorted from them (not recorded which). The CDR3 reads CASRPGTGTSYEQYF. CDR3 in DNA: TGTGCCAGCAGACCGGGGACAGGGACTTCCTACGAGCAGTACTTC.